This T cell receptor (beta chain) was sequenced for a study of shared clonotypes between healthy human individuals. Study-level findings and limits: Clonotype sharing among donors was thought likely to change with sequencing depth. Only blood was sampled, and tissue TCR repertoires likely differ from blood ones. Estimated clonotype richness was generally higher in naive than memory subsets.

The protocol was immunoSEQ multiplex PCR, while the TCRdb copy is restricted to in-frame clones and leaves out a portion. The sample lists a few million clones; about 92% were seen once. V dropped 7 bases and J dropped 1 base, with 11 bases sitting between them. The CDR3 length is 13 residues. Germline V CDR1 and CDR2: SQVTM, ANQGSEA. The donors, all of them Caucasian adults, lived in Nashville, Tennessee. Comment on this clone: Its antigen is still unknown.

The sequence was obtained from a man between 18 and 35 years old in good health. Some clones in this sample may be carry-over from other donors' samples. Sequenced material: naive CD4+ T cells from PBMCs. Indicated subset: CD45RA+ positively selected. The V call is TRBV29-1, the J call TRBJ2-1, with D unresolved. The CDR3: CSANRNSYNEQFF. The CDR3 coding sequence is TGCAGCGCCAACCGTAATTCCTACAATGAGCAGTTCTTC.